The present T cell receptor beta chain was sequenced within a study of cytomegalovirus exposure and HLA in healthy donors. This clone was observed a few times. No antigen is known for it. The V and J ends lost 0 bases and 7 bases, in that order; junction bases with no gene match: 5. Germline CDR1 is SGDLS and CDR2 is YYNGEE. The CDR3 loop spans 15 amino acids. Points from the study as a whole: The authors listed approximately 160 TCR beta chains as cytomegalovirus-associated.

The PCR employed 60 Vbeta primers together with 13 Jbeta primers. Assay used: immunoSEQ multiplex PCR; TCRdb lists only in-frame clones, some missing. The sample has around 130,000 clones; about 73% are singletons. Sequenced: PBMCs. The gene calls are TRBV9 and TRBJ2-1; 9 bases fit TRBD2. This TCR derives from a woman aged 35 to 49 in good health and CMV-seropositive. CDR3 region: CASSVVAGGRNEQFF. The CDR3, as DNA: TGTGCCAGCAGCGTAGTTGCGGGAGGGCGGAATGAGCAGTTCTTC.